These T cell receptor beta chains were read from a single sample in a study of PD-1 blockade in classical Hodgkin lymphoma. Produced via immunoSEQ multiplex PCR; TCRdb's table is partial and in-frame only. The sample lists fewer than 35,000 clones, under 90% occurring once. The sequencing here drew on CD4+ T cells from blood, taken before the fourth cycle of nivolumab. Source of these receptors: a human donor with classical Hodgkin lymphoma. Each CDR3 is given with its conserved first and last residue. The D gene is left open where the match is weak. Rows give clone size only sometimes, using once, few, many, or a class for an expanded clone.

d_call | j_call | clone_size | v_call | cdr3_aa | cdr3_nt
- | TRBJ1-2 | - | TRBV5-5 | CASSSAAPTNYGYTF | TGTGCCAGCAGCTCGGCGGCACCCACTAACTATGGCTACACCTTC
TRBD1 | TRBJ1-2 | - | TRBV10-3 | CALQGDDGYTF | TGTGCCTTGCAGGGGGACGATGGCTACACCTTC
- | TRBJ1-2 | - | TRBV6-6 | CASSYRTAYGYTF | TGTGCCAGCAGTTACCGGACAGCCTATGGCTACACCTTC
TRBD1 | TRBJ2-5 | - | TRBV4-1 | CASSQEHRGRETQYF | TGCGCCAGCAGCCAAGAGCACAGGGGTCGCGAGACCCAGTACTTC
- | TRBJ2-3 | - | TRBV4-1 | CASSPTGLAGDTQYF | TGCGCCAGCAGCCCGACCGGCCTAGCAGGGGATACGCAGTATTTT
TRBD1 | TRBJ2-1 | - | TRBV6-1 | CAIHRGRDEQFF | TGTGCCATCCACAGGGGTAGAGATGAGCAGTTCTTC
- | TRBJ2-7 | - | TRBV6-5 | CASRGGGAYEQYF | TGTGCCAGCCGGGGAGGCGGAGCCTACGAGCAGTACTTC
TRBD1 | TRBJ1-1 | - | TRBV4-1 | CASSQEKKIQGFEAFF | TGCGCCAGCAGCCAAGAGAAAAAAATACAGGGGTTCGAAGCTTTCTTT
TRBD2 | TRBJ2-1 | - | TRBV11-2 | CASSLVSRGGPFSYNEQFF | TGTGCCAGCAGCTTAGTTTCGCGGGGGGGTCCCTTCTCCTACAATGAGCAGTTCTTC
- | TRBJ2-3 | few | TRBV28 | CASSQVWDTQYF | TGTGCCAGCTCCCAGGTTTGGGATACGCAGTATTTT
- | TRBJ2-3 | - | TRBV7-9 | CASSLEGGRTDTQYF | TGTGCCAGCAGCTTAGAGGGCGGGCGGACAGATACGCAGTATTTT
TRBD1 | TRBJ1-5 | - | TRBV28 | CASSLRRQGDQPQHF | TGTGCCAGCAGTTTAAGACGACAGGGTGATCAGCCCCAGCATTTT
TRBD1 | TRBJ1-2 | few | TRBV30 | CAWRSGGSRGYTF | TGTGCCTGGAGGTCAGGGGGTAGTAGGGGCTACACCTTC
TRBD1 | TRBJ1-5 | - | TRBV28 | CASSTLGTGVKPQHF | TGTGCCAGCAGTACTCTCGGGACAGGGGTGAAGCCCCAGCATTTT
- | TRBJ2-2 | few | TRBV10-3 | CAITQGRALNTGELFF | TGTGCCATCACTCAGGGAAGAGCGCTGAACACCGGGGAGCTGTTTTTT
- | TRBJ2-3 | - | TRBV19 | CATVQRYGATDTQYF | TGTGCCACCGTTCAGCGTTACGGGGCCACAGATACGCAGTATTTT
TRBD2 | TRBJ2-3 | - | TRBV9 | CASSVVYGGGASDTQYF | TGTGCCAGCAGCGTAGTGTACGGCGGGGGGGCGTCAGATACGCAGTATTTT
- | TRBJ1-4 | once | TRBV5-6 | CASSSYRTVDEKLLF | TGTGCCAGCAGCTCGTACCGGACGGTTGATGAAAAACTGCTTTTT
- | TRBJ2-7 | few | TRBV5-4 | CASSLRGRREDEQYF | TGTGCCAGCAGCCTGAGGGGGCGCCGGGAGGACGAGCAGTACTTC
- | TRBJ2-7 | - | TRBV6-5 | CASSYFRQPLVQYF | TGTGCCAGCAGTTACTTTCGACAGCCCTTGGTGCAGTACTTC
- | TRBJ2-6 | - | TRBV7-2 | CASCFSGANVLTF | TGTGCCAGCTGTTTTTCTGGGGCCAACGTCCTGACTTTC
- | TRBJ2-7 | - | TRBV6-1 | CASSDRGPYEQYF | TGTGCCAGCAGTGATCGCGGGCCCTACGAGCAGTACTTC
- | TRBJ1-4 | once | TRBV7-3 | CASSLDRNEKLFF | TGTGCCAGCAGCTTGGACCGTAATGAAAAACTGTTTTTT
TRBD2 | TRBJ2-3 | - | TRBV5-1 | CASSVSGIREETQYF | TGCGCCAGCAGCGTTAGCGGGATCCGAGAGGAGACGCAGTATTTT
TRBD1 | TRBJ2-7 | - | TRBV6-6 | CASSAGGYEQYF | TGTGCCAGCAGTGCAGGGGGCTACGAGCAGTACTTC
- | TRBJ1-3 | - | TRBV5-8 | CASSLEYSGNTIYF | TGTGCCAGCAGCTTGGAATACTCTGGAAACACCATATATTTT